The 6 T cell receptor beta chains listed next were all sequenced from one sample in a study of blood T cells in healthy people across ages. Combining a sample-barcoded 5' primer with a J-beta primer mix, a second PCR ran for roughly 6 to 12 cycles. TCRdb fed the 5' RACE reads into MiXCR, producing one record per CDR3 protein. Among about 670,000 distinct CDR3 sequences listed, around 52% were seen once. Sequenced input: blood. Source of these receptors: a woman older than 75 in good health.

The chain recombines TRBV6-5 with TRBJ2-5; D remains ambiguous. Germline V gene data show CDR1 as MNHEY and CDR2 as SVGAGI. V was trimmed by 5 bases and J by 5 bases, leaving 15 bases between them. The CDR3 is 14 residues long. The CDR3 reads CASSPPSSGETQYF. The CDR3 region has the DNA TGTGCCAGCAGTCCGCCCTCTAGTGGGGAGACCCAGTACTTC.

DNA for the CDR3: TGTGCCAGCAGTTCACACAGGGGGCGCGATGAAAAACTGTTTTTT. Translation: CASSSHRGRDEKLFF. V usage is TRBV6-5 and J usage is TRBJ1-4; 9 bases agree with TRBD1. This CDR3 has 15 amino acids. Trimming cost V 4 bases and J 6 bases; bases outside gene matches: 6. Germline assignment: CDR1 MNHEY and CDR2 SVGAGI.

In this sample, this clonotype turned up many times. This rearrangement joins TRBV10-3 to TRBJ2-2; D call uncertain. CDR3 length: 12 residues. Per germline, CDR1 ENHRY and CDR2 SYGVKD. Trimming took 8 bases from V and 6 from J, leaving 10 bases between them. CDR3 nucleotides: TGTGCCATCGCCCGAAGCGCCGGGGAGCTGTTTTTT. Translation gives CAIARSAGELFF.

V usage is TRBV30 and J usage is TRBJ2-7, with unresolved D. The CDR3 extends over 12 amino acids. From germline, CDR1 is GTSNPN and CDR2 SVGIG (reference sequence). Trimming removed 5 bases from V and 0 bases from J, with 8 bases in between. CDR3 bases: TGTGCCTGGGGTAGACCCTCCTACGAGCAGTACTTC. Amino acid sequence: CAWGRPSYEQYF.

The gene calls are TRBV4-1 and TRBJ2-3; D is perhaps TRBD2 (6 bases). V was clipped by 2 bases and J by 0 bases, with 12 bases between them. There are 16 residues in the CDR3. Germline values: CDR1 MGHRA, CDR2 YSYEKL. CDR3 in amino acids: CASSQNPGTSTDTQYF. The CDR3 nucleotides read TGCGCCAGCAGCCAAAATCCCGGGACTAGCACAGATACGCAGTATTTT.

This clonotype occurred many times. The chain uses TRBV5-1 and TRBJ2-5, with a tentative D call TRBD2 (6 bases). The germline gives CDR1 SGHRS, CDR2 YFSETQ. Trimming pared 0 bases from V and 2 bases from J, leaving 11 bases between. CDR3 length equals 15 residues. The CDR3 spells CASSLATGTQETQYF. The DNA of the CDR3 is TGCGCCAGCAGCTTGGCTACCGGGACTCAAGAGACCCAGTACTTC. Looking up the rest from reference TRBV5-1 and TRBJ2-5 gives the full variable domain: KAGVTQTPRYLIKTRGQQVTLSCSPISGHRSVSWYQQTPGQGLQFLFEYFSETQRNKGNFPGRFSGRQFSNSRSEMNVSTLELGDSALYLCASSLATGTQETQYFGPGTRLLVL.